A single T cell receptor (beta chain) is shown here with its context. The target antigen is unknown. The germline CDR1 and CDR2 sequences are SGHDT and YYEEEE. The CDR3 is 14 residues long. The J segment lost 5 bases and the V segment lost 1 base, leaving 6 bases of the junction unmatched. Collection occurred without any documented infections or immune events in donors. Here immunoSEQ multiplex PCR was the method, and the copy in TCRdb shows in-frame clones only, minus some. The table includes 60,000 to 65,000 clones, around 81% detected once. These data originate in a study of identifying expanded T cells in peripheral blood. Findings and caveats of the study: Approximately 1.2 clones differed between technical replicates, versus 16.4 and 19 over time.

The sequence was obtained from a person aged 18 to 75 in good health. The chain combines TRBV5-6 with TRBJ2-7, with 7 bases matching TRBD1. Sequences were obtained from blood. CDR3 bases: TGTGCCAGCAGCTTGAGGGGGCGACGAGACGAGCAGTACTTC. This encodes CASSLRGRRDEQYF.